The source of this TCR beta chain is a study of cytomegalovirus exposure and HLA in healthy donors. Study-wide results and limits: The classifier, whose performance was assessed in both the original and validation cohorts, reportedly diagnosed cytomegalovirus status with high specificity and sensitivity.

Of note for this clone: Its cognate antigen is unknown.

Data came from immunoSEQ multiplex PCR; TCRdb stores just in-frame clones and leaves some out. Seen here are over 150,000 clones, roughly 84% observed once, and the top ten hold 2.5% to 3%. Germline assignment: CDR1 SGHKS and CDR2 YYEKEE (reference sequence). This CDR3 contains 13 residues. Trimming took 6 bases from V and 2 from J, leaving 11 bases between them. The sample comprised PBMCs. This TCR was recovered from a woman younger than 30 in good health and CMV-seropositive. This chain links TRBV5-5 with TRBJ1-2; D remains unclear. The chain's CDR3 is CASTYPGNYGYTF. DNA for the CDR3: TGTGCCAGCACCTACCCGGGGAACTATGGCTACACCTTC.